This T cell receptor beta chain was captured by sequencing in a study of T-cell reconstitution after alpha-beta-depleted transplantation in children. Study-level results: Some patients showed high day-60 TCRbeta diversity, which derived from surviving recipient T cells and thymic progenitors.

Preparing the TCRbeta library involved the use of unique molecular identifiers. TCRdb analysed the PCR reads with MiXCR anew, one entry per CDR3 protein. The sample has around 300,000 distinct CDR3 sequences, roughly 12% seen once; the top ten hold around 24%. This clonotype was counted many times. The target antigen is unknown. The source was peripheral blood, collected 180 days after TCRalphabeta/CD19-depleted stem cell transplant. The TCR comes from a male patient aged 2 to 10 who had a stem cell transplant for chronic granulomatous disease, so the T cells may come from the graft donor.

CDR3 DNA: TGTGCCAGCAGCTTAGCTGGGACAAAACTGACCTACGAGCAGTACTTC. Translated, it gives CASSLAGTKLTYEQYF. This chain links TRBV7-2 with TRBJ2-7, with D possibly matching TRBD1 (6 bases). This CDR3 contains 16 residues. Germline V gene lookup returns CDR1 SGHTA and CDR2 FQGNSA. V was pared by 0 bases and J by 2 bases, with 14 bases between.